This entry features one T cell receptor (beta chain) sequence. The antigen is undetermined. Looked up from germline, CDR1 is LGHDT and CDR2 is YNNKEL (reference sequence). The CDR3 loop spans 13 amino acids. V lost 1 base to trimming and J lost 11 bases, with 14 bases between them. This entry is derived from a study of persistence of HIV-infected CD4 T cells. Study at large: Multiple blood draws of up to about 180 mL, except a couple of donors with single leukapheresis.

Study-level points and caveats: Degenerate expanded CDR3beta sequences were enriched among CMV- and Gag-responding cells. CMV- and Gag-responding cells had lower TCRbeta richness than CD3/CD28-responding cells. The rare CMV-responding cells with HIV-1 proviruses were not separately TCR-sequenced.

The immunoSEQ assay was version 4, run in survey mode. This table comes from immunoSEQ multiplex PCR, and its TCRdb copy is limited to in-frame clones, with some not included. The sample includes over 6,000 clones, approximately 80% of them seen just once. Cells were stimulated with CMV-infected fibroblast lysates at 10 ug/mL. Sorting selected CD4+ T cells upregulating both CD40 ligand and CD69. This TCR came from an adult woman with HIV who was CMV-seropositive. The chain links TRBV3-1 (or the pseudogene TRBV3-2) to TRBJ1-1; tentatively, D is TRBD1 (6 bases). The sample was CD4+ T cells sorted from PBMCs after approximately 18-hour stimulation, taken from a patient who received antiretroviral therapy. In DNA form, the CDR3 reads TGTGCCAGCAGCCAAGGGCAGGGGATGGTGGCTTTCTTT. Translated: CASSQGQGMVAFF.